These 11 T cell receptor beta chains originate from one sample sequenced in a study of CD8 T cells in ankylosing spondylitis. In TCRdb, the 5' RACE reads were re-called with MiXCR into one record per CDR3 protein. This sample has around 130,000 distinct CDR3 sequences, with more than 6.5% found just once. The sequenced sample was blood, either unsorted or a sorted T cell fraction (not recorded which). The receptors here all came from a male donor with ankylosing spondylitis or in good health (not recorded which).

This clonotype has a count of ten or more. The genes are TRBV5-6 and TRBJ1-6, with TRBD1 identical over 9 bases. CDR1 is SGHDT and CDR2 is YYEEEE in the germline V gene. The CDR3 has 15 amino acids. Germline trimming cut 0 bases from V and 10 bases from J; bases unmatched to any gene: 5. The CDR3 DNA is TGTGCCAGCAGCTTGGGGGACAGGGTCGAATCACCCCTCCACTTT. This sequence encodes CASSLGDRVESPLHF.

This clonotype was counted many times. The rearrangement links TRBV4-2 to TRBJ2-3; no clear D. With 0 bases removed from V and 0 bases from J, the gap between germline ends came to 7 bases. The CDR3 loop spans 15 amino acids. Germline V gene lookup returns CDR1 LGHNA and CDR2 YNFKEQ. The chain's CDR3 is CASSQEGSSTDTQYF. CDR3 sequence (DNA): TGTGCCAGCAGCCAAGAAGGGTCCAGCACAGATACGCAGTATTTT.

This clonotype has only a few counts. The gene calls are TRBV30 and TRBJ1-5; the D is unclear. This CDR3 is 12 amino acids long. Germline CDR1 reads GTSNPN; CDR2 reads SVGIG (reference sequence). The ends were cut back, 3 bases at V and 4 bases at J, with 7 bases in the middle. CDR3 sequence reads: CAWRHPNQPQHF. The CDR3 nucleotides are TGTGCCTGGAGACACCCGAATCAGCCCCAGCATTTT.

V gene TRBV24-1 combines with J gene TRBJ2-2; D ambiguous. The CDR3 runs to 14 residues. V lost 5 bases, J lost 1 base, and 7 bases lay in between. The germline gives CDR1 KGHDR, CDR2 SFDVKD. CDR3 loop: CATSGWENTGELFF. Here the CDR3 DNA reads TGTGCCACCAGTGGATGGGAGAACACCGGGGAGCTGTTTTTT.

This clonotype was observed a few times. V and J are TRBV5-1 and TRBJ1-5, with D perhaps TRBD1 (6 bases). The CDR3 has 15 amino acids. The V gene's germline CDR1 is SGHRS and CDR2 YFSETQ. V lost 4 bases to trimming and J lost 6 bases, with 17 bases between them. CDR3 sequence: CASSPGANLAQPQHF. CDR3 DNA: TGCGCCAGCAGCCCGGGGGCGAATTTAGCTCAGCCCCAGCATTTT.

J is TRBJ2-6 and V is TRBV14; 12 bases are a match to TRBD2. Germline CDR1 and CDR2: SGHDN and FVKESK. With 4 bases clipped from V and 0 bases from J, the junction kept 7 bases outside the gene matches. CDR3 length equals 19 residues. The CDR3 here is CASSPTTSGRRSGANVLTF. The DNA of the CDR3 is TGTGCCAGCAGCCCCACTACTAGCGGGAGGCGCTCTGGGGCCAACGTCCTGACTTTC.

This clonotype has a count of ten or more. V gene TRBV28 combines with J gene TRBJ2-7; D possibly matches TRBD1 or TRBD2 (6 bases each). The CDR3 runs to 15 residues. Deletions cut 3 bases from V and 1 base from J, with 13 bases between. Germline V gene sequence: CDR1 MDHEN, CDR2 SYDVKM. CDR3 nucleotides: TGTGCCAGCAGTTTTTGGGGGGCAAGGTCCTACGAGCAGTACTTC. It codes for CASSFWGARSYEQYF.

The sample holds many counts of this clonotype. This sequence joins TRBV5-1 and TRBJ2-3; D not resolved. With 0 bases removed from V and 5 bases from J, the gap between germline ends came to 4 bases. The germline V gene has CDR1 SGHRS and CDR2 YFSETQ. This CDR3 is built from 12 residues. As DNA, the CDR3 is TGCGCCAGCAGCTTGGATGGAGATACGCAGTATTTT. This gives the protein CASSLDGDTQYF.

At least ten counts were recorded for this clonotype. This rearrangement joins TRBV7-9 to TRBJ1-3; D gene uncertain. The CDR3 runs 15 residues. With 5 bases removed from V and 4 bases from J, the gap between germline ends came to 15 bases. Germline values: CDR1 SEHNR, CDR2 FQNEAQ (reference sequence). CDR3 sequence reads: CASSRGRSAGNTIYF. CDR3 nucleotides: TGTGCCAGCAGCCGTGGACGGTCTGCAGGAAACACCATATATTTT.

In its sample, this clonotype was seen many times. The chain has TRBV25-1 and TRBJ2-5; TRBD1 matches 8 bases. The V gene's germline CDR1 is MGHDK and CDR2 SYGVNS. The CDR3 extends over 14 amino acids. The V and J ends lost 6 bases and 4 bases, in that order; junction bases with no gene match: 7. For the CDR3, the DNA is TGTGCCAGCAGACCGGCCACAGGGGGAGAGACCCAGTACTTC. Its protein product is CASRPATGGETQYF.

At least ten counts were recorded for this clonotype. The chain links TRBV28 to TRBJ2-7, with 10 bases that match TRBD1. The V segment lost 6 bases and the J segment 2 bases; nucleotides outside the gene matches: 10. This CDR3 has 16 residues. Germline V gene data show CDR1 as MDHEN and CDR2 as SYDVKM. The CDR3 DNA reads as TGTGCCAGCAGCTCCCCCTGGACAGGGGGAACCTACGAGCAGTACTTC. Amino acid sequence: CASSSPWTGGTYEQYF.